These 5 T cell receptor beta chains were all obtained from the same sample, sequenced in a study of T cells in Graves' hyperthyroidism and ophthalmopathy. There were TCR beta CDR3 regions amplified from RNA transcripts. Carried out on the TCR CDR3, a first-round RT-PCR used the HTBI primer set. TCRdb ran MiXCR on the multiplex PCR reads and lists one entry per CDR3 protein. The data hold under 400,000 distinct CDR3 sequences, with approximately 13% observed a single time. The sequencing sample was made of blood. These receptors were taken from a woman aged 18-29 years with Graves' hyperthyroidism.

This clonotype was found many times. The chain has TRBV5-1 and TRBJ2-3; D is ambiguous. Trimming pared 1 base from V and 2 bases from J, leaving 8 bases between. This CDR3 spans 14 amino acids. Germline-derived CDR1 and CDR2 are SGHRS and YFSETQ. The CDR3 coding sequence is TGCGCCAGCAGCTTGCGTGACCTCACAGATACGCAGTATTTT. It encodes CASSLRDLTDTQYF.

This chain links TRBV7-3 with TRBJ2-7; D not resolved. The CDR3 is 14 amino acids. Germline lookup yields CDR1 SGHTA and CDR2 FQGTGA. V shed 6 bases and J shed 5 bases, with 17 bases lying between them. The CDR3 DNA sequence: TGTGCCAGCAGTCTATCTAGGATTGTCAACGAGCAGTACTTC. Amino acids: CASSLSRIVNEQYF.

This clonotype was found many times. This chain connects TRBV28 to TRBJ1-2; 8 positions match TRBD1. The CDR3 length is 14 residues. Trimming at V came to 5 bases and at J to 7 bases, leaving 9 bases not matched to a gene. Germline V gives CDR1 MDHEN, CDR2 SYDVKM. The DNA of the CDR3 is TGTGCCAGCAGTGAGCCCAGGGGGCTGGGTGGCTACACCTTC. Protein: CASSEPRGLGGYTF.

In this sample, this clonotype turned up a few times. The gene calls are TRBV27 and TRBJ2-7, with TRBD1 as a possible D gene (6 bases). Trimming pared 5 bases from V and 2 bases from J, leaving 16 bases between. Germline CDR1 reads MNHEY; CDR2 reads SMNVEV (reference sequence). This CDR3 comprises 15 residues. The CDR3 DNA reads as TGTGCCAGCAGTACATCACAGGGAATGGCCTACGAGCAGTACTTC. Its translation is CASSTSQGMAYEQYF.

This clonotype was counted many times. This chain connects TRBV9 to TRBJ2-1; a weak D match, TRBD2 (7 bases). The germline CDR1 and CDR2 sequences are SGDLS and YYNGEE. The CDR3 consists of 17 residues. Trimming left V 4 bases short and J 6 bases short, with 23 bases between. CDR3 amino acids: CASSPGGWEGLGNEQFF. CDR3 nucleotides: TGTGCCAGCAGCCCCGGGGGCTGGGAGGGCCTGGGCAATGAGCAGTTCTTC.